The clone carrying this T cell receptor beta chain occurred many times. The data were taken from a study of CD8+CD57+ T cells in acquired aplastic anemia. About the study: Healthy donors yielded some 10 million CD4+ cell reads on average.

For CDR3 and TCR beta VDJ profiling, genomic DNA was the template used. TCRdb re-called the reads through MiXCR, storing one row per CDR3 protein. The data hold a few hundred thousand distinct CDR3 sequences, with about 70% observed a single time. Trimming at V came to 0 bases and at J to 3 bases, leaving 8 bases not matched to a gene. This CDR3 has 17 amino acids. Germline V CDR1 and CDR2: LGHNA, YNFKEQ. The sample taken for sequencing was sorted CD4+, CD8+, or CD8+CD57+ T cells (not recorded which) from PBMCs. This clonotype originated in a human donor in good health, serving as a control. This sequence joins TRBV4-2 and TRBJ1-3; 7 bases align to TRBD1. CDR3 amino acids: CASSQDQSSGGGNTIYF. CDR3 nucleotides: TGTGCCAGCAGCCAAGATCAATCTTCAGGGGGTGGAAACACCATATATTTT.